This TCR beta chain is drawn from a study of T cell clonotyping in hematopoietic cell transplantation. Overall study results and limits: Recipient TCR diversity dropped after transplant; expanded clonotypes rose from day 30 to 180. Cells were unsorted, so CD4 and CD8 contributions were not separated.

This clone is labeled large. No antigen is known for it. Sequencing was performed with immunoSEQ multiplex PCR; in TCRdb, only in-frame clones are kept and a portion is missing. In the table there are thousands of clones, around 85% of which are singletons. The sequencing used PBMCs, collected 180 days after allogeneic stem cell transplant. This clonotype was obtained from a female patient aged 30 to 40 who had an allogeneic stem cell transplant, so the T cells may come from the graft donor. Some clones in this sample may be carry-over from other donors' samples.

CDR3 nucleotide sequence: TGCGCCAGCAGCCCGACGGCTTACTATGGCTACACCTTC. It is translated as CASSPTAYYGYTF. The J gene is TRBJ1-2, the V gene TRBV4-3, with no clear D. V lost 4 bases and J 3 bases, leaving 9 bases between the germline ends. The CDR3 consists of 13 residues. Germline CDR1 is LGHNA and CDR2 is YSLEER.